A single sample is the source of the 13 T cell receptor beta chains below, sequenced in a study of Ad26.COV2.S vaccination and SARS-CoV-2 variants. Method: immunoSEQ multiplex PCR; TCRdb's copy keeps in-frame clones and lacks some. The sample holds 440,000 or so clones, roughly nine tenths seen once. Treatment noted: over 15 received Ad26.COV2.S at low or high dose, single or two shots; about 5 received placebo; per-sample allocation not given. Samples came from day 63 after the first vaccine or placebo injection. The material was peripheral blood, obtained in a trial of Ad26.COV2.S vaccine versus placebo. The receptors shown here come from a person between 18 and 59 years old who received the Ad26.COV2.S COVID-19 vaccine or a placebo.

The CDR3 DNA follows: TGTGCCAGCAGGGCGAACACCGGGGAGCTGTTTTTT. Protein: CASRANTGELFF. The chain is built from TRBV9 and TRBJ2-2; D gene unclear. The CDR3 has 12 residues. Trimming took off 5 bases at V and 0 bases at J, with 2 bases between the two ends. Germline CDR1 SGDLS, CDR2 YYNGEE. The full variable domain, rest sourced from reference TRBV9 and TRBJ2-2, is DSGVTQTPKHLITATGQRVTLRCSPRSGDLSVYWYQQSLDQGLQFLIQYYNGEERAKGNILERFSAQQFPDLHSELNLSSLELGDSALYFCASRANTGELFFGEGSRLTVL.

The chain combines TRBV28 with TRBJ1-1; D is undetermined. V lost 8 bases, J lost 4 bases, and 14 bases lay in between. Germline lookup yields CDR1 MDHEN and CDR2 SYDVKM. CDR3 size: 13 residues. The CDR3, as DNA: TGTGCCAGCTCCAAAGAAGGAGCCACTGAAGCTTTCTTT. Translated, it gives CASSKEGATEAFF.

A single count supports this clone. This chain connects TRBV2 to TRBJ1-2; 10 bases line up with TRBD1. The germline V gene has CDR1 SNHLY and CDR2 FYNNEI. Trimming removed 6 bases from V and 6 bases from J; junction bases left unmatched: 7. The CDR3 has 14 residues. The CDR3 nucleotides are TGTGCCAGCAGAAGGGACAGGGGCTTCGATGGCTACACCTTC. Residues: CASRRDRGFDGYTF.

The chain carries TRBV11-2 and TRBJ1-3, with TRBD1 as a possible D gene (5 bases). This CDR3 is built from 17 residues. V lost 5 bases, J lost 0 bases, and 17 bases lay in between. Germline V CDR1 and CDR2: SGHAT, FQNNGV. As DNA, the CDR3 is TGTGCCAGCAGCCCCATATCGACAGACTTCTCTGGAAACACCATATATTTT. This codes for CASSPISTDFSGNTIYF.

There are a few counts of this clone. The chain is built from TRBV18 and TRBJ1-1; no reliable D call. CDR3 length equals 16 residues. CDR1 KGHSH and CDR2 LQKENI come from the germline V gene. Between the trimmed V and J ends, which lost 3 bases and 0 bases, there was a span of 14 bases. CDR3: CASSPPGRTLNTEAFF. Written as DNA, the CDR3 is TGTGCCAGCTCACCCCCGGGTAGAACCTTGAACACTGAAGCTTTCTTT.

This clone was found once. The chain links TRBV30 to TRBJ2-1; tentatively, D is TRBD1 (5 bases). The CDR3 spans 17 residues. The V gene's germline CDR1 is GTSNPN and CDR2 SVGIG (reference sequence). The V end was cut by 6 bases, the J end by 0 bases, with 21 bases between. CDR3 protein: CACTGGGKKSSYNEQFF. The DNA of the CDR3 is TGTGCCTGTACAGGCGGCGGAAAAAAAAGCTCCTACAATGAGCAGTTCTTC. The variable domain in full, with the rest retrieved from reference TRBV30 and TRBJ2-1, is SQTIHQWPATLVQPVGSPLSLECTVEGTSNPNLYWYRQAAGRGLQLLFYSVGIGQISSEVPQNLSASRPQDRQFILSSKKLLLSDSGFYLCACTGGGKKSSYNEQFFGPGTRLTVL.

The V and J genes are TRBV5-1 and TRBJ2-7, with 7 bases identical to TRBD2. The CDR3 contains 13 residues. With V trimmed by 4 bases and J by 3 bases, 4 bases remained unmatched. Germline CDR1 reads SGHRS; CDR2 reads YFSETQ. The CDR3 sequence is CASSAGLLYEQYF. The CDR3 bases are TGCGCCAGCAGCGCGGGACTACTCTACGAGCAGTACTTC.

The chain combines TRBV14 with TRBJ1-6; no definite D call. Germline V gene lookup returns CDR1 SGHDN and CDR2 FVKESK. The CDR3 totals 14 residues. The V end lost 2 bases, the J end lost 10 bases, and 12 bases lay between the germline ends. This chain's CDR3 is CASSQNTGTSPLHF. The CDR3 nucleotides read TGTGCCAGCAGCCAAAACACGGGAACCTCACCCCTCCACTTT.

This chain uses TRBV10-3 with TRBJ1-3; D not resolved. This CDR3 comprises 15 residues. V lost 6 bases to trimming and J lost 4 bases, with 16 bases between them. Per the germline V gene, CDR1 is ENHRY and CDR2 is SYGVKD. The CDR3 loop reads CAISKGQREGNTIYF. The CDR3 DNA follows: TGTGCCATCAGCAAAGGGCAAAGGGAAGGAAACACCATATATTTT.

This clone was detected a few times. The chain employs TRBV19 and TRBJ1-5, with D possibly being TRBD1 (6 bases). The CDR3 has 11 residues. CDR1 is LNHDA, CDR2 SQIVND, per germline (reference sequence). V lost 2 bases, J lost 12 bases, and 8 bases lay in between. As DNA, the CDR3 is TGTGCCAGTAGTATAACAGGGAGCCAGCATTTT. Translation: CASSITGSQHF. Full variable domain (missing parts from reference TRBV19 and TRBJ1-5): DGGITQSPKYLFRKEGQNVTLSCEQNLNHDAMYWYRQDPGQGLRLIYYSQIVNDFQKGDIAEGYSVSREKKESFPLTVTSAQKNPTAFYLCASSITGSQHFGDGTRLSIL.

The chain combines TRBV7-8 with TRBJ1-5; possibly TRBD1 for D (5 bases). The CDR3 sequence is 15 residues long. Germline-derived CDR1 and CDR2 are SGHVS and FQNEAQ. V was trimmed by 1 base and J by 7 bases, leaving 14 bases between them. In nucleotides, the CDR3 is TGTGCCAGCAGCTTAGTGGGGGTGAGAGGACAGCCCCAGCATTTT. Translated: CASSLVGVRGQPQHF.

This clone was detected a few times. This chain joins TRBV7-6 and TRBJ2-5; 10 nucleotides align to TRBD2. Germline CDR1 is SGHVS and CDR2 is FNYEAQ. V shed 5 bases, J shed 5 bases, and the junction held 8 bases outside the gene matches. This CDR3 is 15 amino acids long. CDR3 residues: CASSRTGTSVETQYF. In DNA, the CDR3 is TGTGCCAGCAGCCGTACCGGGACTAGCGTCGAGACCCAGTACTTC.

The V gene is TRBV15, the J gene TRBJ2-3; D gene uncertain. The CDR3 totals 13 residues. Trimming stripped 0 bases from V and 4 bases from J, with 5 bases between. CDR1 is LNHNV, CDR2 YYDKDF, per germline (reference sequence). CDR3 in DNA: TGTGCCACCAGCAGAGATCTACCAGATACGCAGTATTTT. It encodes CATSRDLPDTQYF.